The clone carrying this T cell receptor (beta chain) was seen only a few times. These data originate in a study of CD8 T cells in Susac syndrome. CD8+ and CD4+ T cells taken from blood had their TCR beta sequenced. Relapsing-remitting disease, either stable or active, was present in the multiple sclerosis controls, who were treatment-naive patients. An input of 0.5 to 1 ug of RNA was subjected to reverse transcription using random hexamers. Coverage of TCR beta CDR3 amplification by immunoSEQ multiplex PCR extended to 54 Vbeta and 13 Jbeta. TCRdb re-called the immunoSEQ multiplex PCR reads through MiXCR, storing one row per CDR3 protein. The sample comprises around 230,000 distinct CDR3 sequences, around 96% of which are singletons, and 0.095% rests with the top ten. The CDR3 is 12 amino acids. Trimming shortened V by 0 bases and J by 8 bases, and 7 bases separated the two germline ends. Germline assignment: CDR1 PRHDT and CDR2 FYEKMQ (reference sequence).

The TCR sequence derives from a human donor with multiple sclerosis. The sample comprised CD4+ T cells from PBMCs. V gene TRBV13 combines with J gene TRBJ1-2; the D gene is possibly TRBD1 (5 bases). The CDR3 coding sequence is TGTGCCAGCAGCTTAGGGAGGGGCGGCTACACCTTC. Its translation is CASSLGRGGYTF.